Each of the 5 T cell receptor beta chains below was sequenced from the same sample in a study of blood T cells in healthy people across ages. The authors ran a second PCR of 7 to 11 cycles using a sample-barcoded 5' primer and a J-beta primer mix. TCRdb itself ran the 5' RACE reads through MiXCR, one entry per CDR3 protein. This sample has about 1.6 million distinct CDR3 sequences, with almost 35% found just once. The specimen was blood. These receptor sequences come from a woman in her twenties or thirties in good health.

A word on this clonotype: A read error may account for a junction end that differs from germline. V and J are TRBV7-2 and TRBJ2-5; 7 bases agree with TRBD1. Germline V gene lookup returns CDR1 SGHTA and CDR2 FQGNSA. This CDR3 is 15 amino acids long. CDR3 loop: CAGSSTGTVQETQYF. Here the CDR3 DNA reads TGTGCCGGCAGCTCCACCGGGACAGTTCAAGAGACCCAGTACTTC.

In DNA, the CDR3 is TGTGCCAGCAGTTTCGGACTGCCTGAGGACTATGGCTACACCTTC. Encoded protein: CASSFGLPEDYGYTF. The V gene is TRBV27, the J gene TRBJ1-2; unclear D gene. V gave up 3 bases and J gave up 3 bases, with 14 bases separating them. The germline V gene encodes CDR1 MNHEY and CDR2 SMNVEV (reference sequence). The CDR3 runs to 15 residues.

V is TRBV11-2 and J is TRBJ2-1, with 9 nucleotides matching TRBD1. The CDR3 sequence is 16 residues long. J gave up 3 bases and V 1 base, and 4 bases lay outside the gene matches. Germline loops: CDR1 SGHAT, CDR2 FQNNGV. CDR3 bases: TGTGCCAGCAGCTTAGGTCCGGGACAGGGCTACAATGAGCAGTTCTTC. Encoded protein: CASSLGPGQGYNEQFF.

This clonotype was detected only a few times. This chain connects TRBV11-2 to TRBJ2-1; D is unresolved. The CDR3 consists of 13 residues. Trimming cost V 2 bases and J 9 bases, with 11 bases left between them. Germline CDR1 and CDR2: SGHAT and FQNNGV. CDR3 nucleotides: TGTGCCAGCAGCTTACTCCCACTGGTTGAGCAGTTCTTC. This translates into CASSLLPLVEQFF.

Only a few counts were recorded for this clonotype. The chain is built from TRBV6-1 and TRBJ1-2; 8 bases map to TRBD1. CDR1 MNHNS and CDR2 SASEGT come from the germline V gene. V shed 6 bases, J shed 2 bases, and the junction held 5 bases outside the gene matches. The CDR3 loop spans 14 amino acids. The CDR3 bases are TGTGCCAGCAGGGACAGGGACGGGAACTATGGCTACACCTTC. Translation: CASRDRDGNYGYTF.